This T cell receptor (beta chain) appears in the sequencing data of a study of Graves' ophthalmopathy and Graves' hyperthyroidism. Scientists amplified the TCR beta CDR3 regions from RNA transcripts. The first-round RT-PCR employed HTBI primers together with the Qiagen OneStep RT-PCR kit. A multiplex PCR was then performed as the second round. TCRdb analysed the multiplex PCR reads with MiXCR anew, one entry per CDR3 protein. The sample lists 500,000 to 600,000 distinct CDR3 sequences, about 40% seen once, with 4% to 5% in the top ten. This CDR3 contains 13 residues. V gave up 4 bases and J gave up 5 bases, with 11 bases separating them. Per germline, CDR1 SNHLY and CDR2 FYNNEI. This clonotype came up many times. Its antigen is currently unknown. Study-wide findings and caveats: The model flagged ophthalmopathy progression at more than 60% sensitivity and 72% to 75% specificity.

The sequence came from an adult man with Graves' hyperthyroidism. The chain has TRBV2 and TRBJ1-2; TRBD1 might be the D (6 bases). Sequenced: peripheral blood or thyroid tissue (not recorded which). The CDR3 DNA follows: TGTGCCAGCAGTGTCCAGGGGACTTATGGCTACACCTTC. Encoded protein: CASSVQGTYGYTF. The entire variable domain, with the rest obtained from reference TRBV2 and TRBJ1-2, is as follows: EPEVTQTPSHQVTQMGQEVILRCVPISNHLYFYWYRQILGQKVEFLVSFYNNEISEKSEIFDDQFSVERPDGSNFTLKIRSTKLEDSAMYFCASSVQGTYGYTFGSGTRLTVV.